The 28 T cell receptor beta chains given below trace back to one sample, sequenced in a study of blood T cell repertoires in COVID-19. TCRdb keeps only in-frame clones here, not all; method: immunoSEQ multiplex PCR. The repertoire holds tens of thousands of clones, with around 91% as singletons. Sequenced input: peripheral blood. The receptors were gathered from a man aged 65 to 79 with active or convalescent COVID-19.

The V gene is TRBV4-2, the J gene TRBJ2-7, with 10 bases lining up with TRBD2. V was clipped by 4 bases and J by 3 bases; unmatched bases: 3. Germline CDR1 LGHNA, CDR2 YNFKEQ. This CDR3 contains 14 residues. The CDR3 reads CASSLAGGLYEQYF. In DNA, the CDR3 is TGTGCCAGCAGCCTAGCGGGGGGCCTCTACGAGCAGTACTTC.

V gene TRBV28 combines with J gene TRBJ1-1; TRBD1 matches at 7 bases. Unmatched junction bases numbered 11, after V lost 6 bases and J lost 4 bases. The germline gives CDR1 MDHEN, CDR2 SYDVKM. The CDR3 consists of 15 residues. The CDR3 sequence: CASRRGRGQSTEAFF. The CDR3 DNA follows: TGTGCCAGCAGACGTGGTAGGGGGCAAAGCACTGAAGCTTTCTTT.

The chain combines TRBV5-5 with TRBJ2-2; 7 bases are a match to TRBD1. Looked up from germline, CDR1 is SGHKS and CDR2 is YYEKEE (reference sequence). The trim removed 4 bases at V and 3 bases at J, leaving 3 bases unmatched. CDR3 length: 14 residues. The CDR3 loop is CASSVTGDTGELFF. The DNA for the CDR3 is TGTGCCAGCAGCGTCACAGGGGACACCGGGGAGCTGTTTTTT.

The chain links TRBV9 to TRBJ1-6, with a possible D match to TRBD1 (6 bases). This CDR3 is 15 amino acids long. V shed 4 bases and J shed 7 bases, with 15 bases lying between them. CDR1 is SGDLS, CDR2 YYNGEE, per germline. CDR3 loop: CASSLGGGGNSPLHF. The DNA of the CDR3 is TGTGCCAGCAGCTTAGGGGGAGGGGGAAATTCACCCCTCCACTTT.

About this clone: Additional DNA sequences in this sample encode the identical CDR3. J is TRBJ1-2 and V is TRBV5-1, with D possibly being TRBD1 (5 bases). The CDR3 sequence is 13 residues long. CDR1 and CDR2 from the germline V gene are SGHRS and YFSETQ. V lost 4 bases and J lost 5, with 12 bases in between. The CDR3 DNA reads as TGCGCCAGCAGCCTCGGGGGGAATTATGGCTACACCTTC. Protein product: CASSLGGNYGYTF.

The chain joins TRBV24-1 to TRBJ2-7; D unresolved. The germline V gene encodes CDR1 KGHDR and CDR2 SFDVKD. Trimming took 12 bases from V and 3 from J, leaving 20 bases between them. The CDR3 runs 14 residues. The CDR3 DNA follows: TGTGCCGTCAGAAGAGGAGTGCCCTACTACGAGCAGTACTTC. Protein product: CAVRRGVPYYEQYF.

The chain couples TRBV5-1 to TRBJ1-1; maybe TRBD1 (5 bases). Trimming removed 5 bases at V and 5 bases at J, with 19 bases between. The CDR3 loop spans 15 amino acids. Germline assignment: CDR1 SGHRS and CDR2 YFSETQ. The chain's CDR3 is CASSSAQGGGTEAFF. The CDR3 DNA sequence: TGCGCCAGCAGTTCAGCCCAGGGTGGGGGGACTGAAGCTTTCTTT.

The V and J genes are TRBV2 and TRBJ1-1; no clear D. V was trimmed by 5 bases and J by 3 bases, leaving 4 bases between them. The germline gives CDR1 SNHLY, CDR2 FYNNEI. This CDR3 spans 11 amino acids. The CDR3 nucleotides are TGTGCCAGCAGTCGGTACACTGAAGCTTTCTTT. Amino acids: CASSRYTEAFF.

The chain links TRBV7-6 to TRBJ1-3, with D unclear. Per germline, CDR1 SGHVS and CDR2 FNYEAQ. Trimming took off 5 bases at V and 0 bases at J, with 26 bases between the two ends. The CDR3 is 20 residues long. DNA for the CDR3: TGTGCCAGCAGCCCGTTTAGACATGCCCCGGGGAGTCTCTCTGGAAACACCATATATTTT. It is translated as CASSPFRHAPGSLSGNTIYF.

Remarks on this clone: One end of the junction is discordant with germline, which a read error may explain. V and J are TRBV11-2 and TRBJ2-7; maybe TRBD2 (5 bases). The CDR3 extends over 15 amino acids. Germline V gene lookup returns CDR1 SGHAT and CDR2 FQNNGV. CDR3 sequence (DNA): TGTGCCAGCAGCCCACCGGCGGGCCTCCTCCACGAACAGTACTTC. Translated: CASSPPAGLLHEQYF. Complete variable domain (other parts from reference TRBV11-2 and TRBJ2-7): EAGVAQSPRYKIIEKRQSVAFWCNPISGHATLYWYQQILGQGPKLLIQFQNNGVVDDSQLPKDRFSAERLKGVDSTLKIQPAKLEDSAVYLCASSPPAGLLHEQYFGPGTRLTVT.

This chain connects TRBV5-1 to TRBJ2-7; D ambiguous. V dropped 0 bases and J dropped 0 bases, with 4 bases sitting between them. CDR3 length: 13 amino acids. CDR1 and CDR2 from the germline V gene are SGHRS and YFSETQ. The CDR3 coding sequence is TGCGCCAGCAGCTTGGACAACTCCTACGAGCAGTACTTC. Translation gives CASSLDNSYEQYF.

The rearrangement uses TRBV27 and TRBJ1-1; no firm D call. Trimming stripped 3 bases from V and 1 base from J, with 21 bases between. CDR1 and CDR2 from the germline V gene are MNHEY and SMNVEV (reference sequence). This CDR3 contains 18 residues. CDR3 sequence: CASSFVFRPRNGNTEAFF. CDR3 DNA: TGTGCCAGCAGTTTCGTTTTCAGGCCCCGCAATGGGAACACTGAAGCTTTCTTT.

The rearrangement joins TRBV6-1 to TRBJ1-2, with 9 positions matching TRBD1. V lost 4 bases, J lost 8 bases, and 8 bases stayed unmatched. CDR3 length: 14 residues. The germline CDR1 and CDR2 sequences are MNHNS and SASEGT. The CDR3 nucleotides are TGTGCCAGCAGTGCAGCACAGGGGGCGAACGGCTACACCTTC. Translating gives CASSAAQGANGYTF.

The chain carries TRBV6-5 and TRBJ1-3; D not certain. CDR1 is MNHEY and CDR2 is SVGAGI in the germline V gene. V lost 10 bases and J lost 3, with 19 bases in between. CDR3 length: 15 amino acids. In DNA, the CDR3 is TGTGCCACCGCAGAGACCGGGTTAGATGGAAACACCATATATTTT. Its protein is CATAETGLDGNTIYF.

The gene calls are TRBV7-2 and TRBJ2-5; 12 nucleotides line up with TRBD2. J gave up 9 bases and V 5 bases, and 4 bases lay outside the gene matches. CDR3 length: 13 residues. From germline, CDR1 is SGHTA and CDR2 FQGNSA. CDR3 DNA sequence: TGTGCCAGCAGCCTGAGACTAGCGGGGGCCCAGTACTTC. Translated, it gives CASSLRLAGAQYF.

The rearrangement links TRBV7-2 to TRBJ1-5, with TRBD1 matching 8 bases. V lost 1 base, J lost 7 bases, and 9 bases stayed unmatched. Per the germline V gene, CDR1 is SGHTA and CDR2 is FQGNSA. The CDR3 extends over 16 amino acids. In DNA form, the CDR3 reads TGTGCCAGCAGCTTAGGGGCAGGGGGCTCGTTACAGCCCCAGCATTTT. This translates into CASSLGAGGSLQPQHF.

Only one count was recorded for this clone. The chain is built from TRBV19 and TRBJ1-6; TRBD1 aligns across 9 bases. CDR1 LNHDA and CDR2 SQIVND come from the germline V gene (reference sequence). The CDR3 totals 13 residues. J lost 9 bases, V lost 6 bases, and 3 bases had no gene match. The CDR3 sequence: CASSRDRVSPLHF. The CDR3 nucleotides read TGTGCCAGTAGCCGGGACAGGGTTTCACCCCTCCACTTT.

This rearrangement joins TRBV25-1 to TRBJ1-2; D may be TRBD1 (5 bases). CDR3 size: 13 residues. Germline V gene lookup returns CDR1 MGHDK and CDR2 SYGVNS. The germline V and J ends were trimmed by 9 bases and 6 bases, with 17 bases remaining between them. CDR3 sequence reads: CASSQGYGNGYTF. CDR3 coding DNA: TGTGCCAGTTCTCAGGGATATGGTAATGGCTACACCTTC.

J is TRBJ1-1 and V is TRBV5-1, with no clear D. The germline V and J ends were trimmed by 4 bases and 8 bases, with 12 bases remaining between them. This CDR3 region has 12 residues. CDR1 is SGHRS, CDR2 YFSETQ, per germline. DNA of the CDR3: TGCGCCAGCAGCCTGGTGGGCGTCGAAGCTTTCTTT. Its translation: CASSLVGVEAFF.

V and J are TRBV7-9 and TRBJ1-1; D perhaps matches TRBD1 (5 bases). CDR1 SEHNR and CDR2 FQNEAQ come from the germline V gene (reference sequence). The CDR3 covers 14 residues. V dropped 1 base and J dropped 5 bases, with 11 bases sitting between them. Here the CDR3 reads CASSLVQGSTEAFF. The CDR3 DNA reads as TGTGCCAGCAGCTTAGTTCAGGGATCGACTGAAGCTTTCTTT.

In this sample, this clone turned up a few times. This chain connects TRBV6-5 to TRBJ1-2; D gene ambiguous. This CDR3 region has 13 residues. Trimming stripped 0 bases from V and 7 bases from J, with 9 bases between. Germline V gene data show CDR1 as MNHEY and CDR2 as SVGAGI. The CDR3 DNA reads as TGTGCCAGCAGTTACTCGAGAAAGTCTGGCTACACCTTC. Amino acid sequence: CASSYSRKSGYTF.

The CDR3 here is CASSPSGRELAEAFF. In nucleotides, the CDR3 is TGTGCCAGCAGCCCCTCGGGCAGGGAATTAGCTGAAGCTTTCTTT. This chain links TRBV5-6 with TRBJ1-1; tentatively, D is TRBD1 (5 bases). V dropped 4 bases and J dropped 6 bases, with 19 bases sitting between them. Germline V gene data show CDR1 as SGHDT and CDR2 as YYEEEE. The CDR3 spans 15 residues. Supplemented by reference TRBV5-6 and TRBJ1-1, the full variable domain reads DAGVTQSPTHLIKTRGQQVTLRCSPKSGHDTVSWYQQALGQGPQFIFQYYEEEERQRGNFPDRFSGHQFPNYSSELNVNALLLGDSALYLCASSPSGRELAEAFFGQGTRLTVV.

The gene calls are TRBV5-6 and TRBJ1-2; 8 bases agree with TRBD1. Trimming at V came to 2 bases and at J to 8 bases, leaving 8 bases not matched to a gene. This CDR3 contains 14 residues. Per the germline V gene, CDR1 is SGHDT and CDR2 is YYEEEE. CDR3: CASSLADRGDGYTF. The CDR3, as DNA: TGTGCCAGCAGCTTAGCAGACAGGGGCGACGGCTACACCTTC.

The J gene is TRBJ1-1, the V gene TRBV25-1; D ambiguous. V lost 1 base and J lost 0, with 9 bases in between. This CDR3 comprises 15 residues. In germline, CDR1 is MGHDK, CDR2 SYGVNS. CDR3 coding DNA: TGTGCCAGCAGTGAATCAGGCAGCATGAACACTGAAGCTTTCTTT. Protein sequence: CASSESGSMNTEAFF.

The chain joins TRBV24-1 to TRBJ1-2; the D is unclear. The CDR3 runs to 14 residues. Trimming pared 1 base from V and 1 base from J, leaving 6 bases between. Germline values: CDR1 KGHDR, CDR2 SFDVKD. The CDR3 loop reads CATSDFGVNYGYTF. Written as DNA, the CDR3 is TGTGCCACCAGTGATTTCGGGGTTAACTATGGCTACACCTTC.

A single count supports this clone. This chain connects TRBV27 to TRBJ1-5, with a tentative D call TRBD1 (5 bases). CDR3 length: 16 residues. V gave up 2 bases and J gave up 3 bases, with 14 bases separating them. The germline V gene has CDR1 MNHEY and CDR2 SMNVEV (reference sequence). This CDR3 reads CASSLISGGLNQPQHF. The CDR3 DNA follows: TGTGCCAGCAGTTTAATCTCGGGGGGACTCAATCAGCCCCAGCATTTT.

CDR3 sequence (DNA): TGCGCCAGCAGCCAAGATCATCAGGGGCGTGCTGGCTACACCTTC. Translation gives CASSQDHQGRAGYTF. The rearrangement links TRBV4-3 to TRBJ1-2; TRBD1 might be the D (6 bases). CDR1 and CDR2 (germline): LGHNA, YSLEER. Trimming cost V 0 bases and J 7 bases, with 15 bases left between them. The CDR3 totals 15 residues.

The chain uses TRBV7-8 and TRBJ1-5; 8 positions match TRBD1. This CDR3 spans 17 amino acids. Losses at the gene ends were 5 bases for V and 0 bases for J; bases not matched to a gene: 9. Looked up from germline, CDR1 is SGHVS and CDR2 is FQNEAQ. In DNA, the CDR3 is TGTGCCAGCAGCCGAGGACAGGGCACGTATAGCAATCAGCCCCAGCATTTT. Translation gives CASSRGQGTYSNQPQHF.